The rows below give T cell receptor beta chains drawn from one sample of a study of blood T cell repertoires in COVID-19. Produced via immunoSEQ multiplex PCR; TCRdb's table is partial and in-frame only. The data show 150,000 to 200,000 clones, with roughly 84% seen just once and about a tenth held by the top ten. The specimen sequenced was peripheral blood. The receptors originated from an elderly woman with active or convalescent COVID-19. The CDR3 runs from the conserved cysteine through the conserved F or W. A D gene is named only where the DNA matches it firmly. Not every row has a clone size; where given, it reads once, few, many or a size class.

TRBV6-2/TRBV6-3	.	.	TRBJ2-3	CASSYFRSSTDTQYF	TGTGCCAGCAGTTACTTCCGTTCTAGCACAGATACGCAGTATTTT
TRBV4-1	.	.	TRBJ1-4	CASSLASVSEKLFF	TGCGCCAGCAGCCTTGCTAGCGTGAGTGAAAAACTGTTTTTT
TRBV18	.	.	TRBJ1-2	CASSSQGPYGYTF	TGTGCCAGCTCATCCCAGGGGCCCTATGGCTACACCTTC
TRBV5-1	TRBD1	.	TRBJ2-5	CASSSQGARETQYF	TGCGCCAGCAGCTCTCAGGGGGCGCGTGAGACCCAGTACTTC
TRBV6-2/TRBV6-3	.	.	TRBJ1-1	CASSRQGSTEAFF	TGTGCCAGCAGTCGGCAGGGATCCACTGAAGCTTTCTTT
TRBV7-2	.	once	TRBJ1-2	CASSLDWSNYGYTF	TGTGCCAGCAGCTTGGACTGGTCTAACTATGGCTACACCTTC
TRBV13	TRBD1	.	TRBJ1-1	CASSLGRTGLTEAFF	TGTGCCAGCAGCTTAGGCCGGACAGGGCTCACTGAAGCTTTCTTT
TRBV19	TRBD2	few	TRBJ2-7	CASSILAGDTYEQYF	TGTGCCAGTAGTATTCTAGCGGGGGACACCTACGAGCAGTACTTC
TRBV16	.	.	TRBJ2-7	CASSQGGTASYEQYF	TGTGCCAGCAGCCAAGGGGGGACAGCCTCCTACGAGCAGTACTTC
TRBV6-5	.	.	TRBJ1-1	CASSYSAGLHEAFF	TGTGCCAGCAGTTACTCGGCAGGTCTCCATGAAGCTTTCTTT
TRBV10-3	TRBD1	once	TRBJ2-2	CAISESGTGAGELFF	TGTGCCATCAGTGAGTCTGGGACAGGGGCCGGGGAGCTGTTTTTT
TRBV2	.	.	TRBJ1-5	CASSGGSWVAGQPQHF	TGTGCCAGCAGTGGAGGGAGCTGGGTAGCCGGTCAGCCCCAGCATTTT
TRBV7-8	TRBD1	.	TRBJ1-4	CASSYQGALGEKLFF	TGTGCCAGCAGCTACCAGGGGGCTCTAGGTGAAAAACTGTTTTTT